The present T cell receptor (beta chain) was sequenced within a study of shared clonotypes between healthy human individuals. At the level of the study: Every donor yielded three CD4 naive, three CD4 memory, two CD8 naive and one CD8 memory plate.

Splitting of each subset's genomic DNA was done evenly across several immunoSEQ plates. Assay: immunoSEQ multiplex PCR; the TCRdb copy retains only in-frame clones and omits some. This sample has around 2,000,000 clones, with just under 95% found just once. The length of the CDR3 is 14 residues. V dropped 4 bases and J dropped 2; count of bases not matched to a gene: 5. Looked up from germline, CDR1 is MNHEY and CDR2 is SVGAGI. Findings of the study overall: Naive subsets usually exceeded memory subsets in estimated richness. For naive CD4 cells, roughly 5.5% of clonotypes were shared across a handful of donors.

There are a few counts of this clone. Its antigen is undetermined. Positively selected for CCR7, the CD45RO-negative cells used as naive CD8 cells excluded terminally differentiated effector memory CD45RA+ cells. This TCR was sampled from a man aged 18-30 years in good health. The source material was naive CD8+ T cells sorted from blood. This chain links TRBV6-5 with TRBJ2-7, with 7 bases identical to TRBD2. The CDR3 DNA reads TGTGCCAGCAGTTTACTAGCGACCGCCTACGAGCAGTACTTC. As protein: CASSLLATAYEQYF.